This passage covers 24 T cell receptor beta chains from one sample sequenced in a study of cytomegalovirus exposure and HLA in healthy donors. Primers included in the PCR were 60 Vbeta and 13 Jbeta primers. The protocol was immunoSEQ multiplex PCR, while the TCRdb copy is restricted to in-frame clones and leaves out a portion. The sample includes approximately 200,000 clones, 60% to 85% of them seen just once. The material sequenced was PBMCs. These receptors came from a girl aged 10 to 17 in good health and CMV-seropositive.

The rearrangement joins TRBV4-2 to TRBJ2-1, with 7 bases identical to TRBD2. The junction had 4 bases not matched to a gene; V was cut back by 4 bases and J by 7 bases. CDR3 length: 13 residues. Germline V gene lookup returns CDR1 LGHNA and CDR2 YNFKEQ. For the CDR3, the DNA is TGTGCCAGCAGCCGGATCGGGGGGAATGAGCAGTTCTTC. Translated, it gives CASSRIGGNEQFF.

This clone was found a few times. CDR3 in amino acids: CASSEAQGGGYEQYF. CDR3 in DNA: TGTGCCAGCAGTGAAGCTCAGGGAGGGGGATACGAGCAGTACTTC. V usage is TRBV6-1 and J usage is TRBJ2-7, with D perhaps TRBD2 (7 bases). Germline lookup yields CDR1 MNHNS and CDR2 SASEGT. V lost 0 bases to trimming and J lost 4 bases, with 13 bases between them. The CDR3 covers 15 residues.

CDR3 sequence (DNA): TGTGCCAGCTCACCTTCTAGCGGGGGGGCCAATGAGCAGTTCTTC. It translates to CASSPSSGGANEQFF. This sequence joins TRBV18 and TRBJ2-1; 12 nucleotides match TRBD2. Germline loops: CDR1 KGHSH, CDR2 LQKENI. The V segment lost 3 bases and the J segment 6 bases; nucleotides outside the gene matches: 3. The CDR3 extends over 15 amino acids.

V is TRBV27 and J is TRBJ1-1; TRBD1 is a possible D gene (5 bases). V shed 4 bases and J shed 1 base, with 10 bases lying between them. The CDR3 extends over 14 amino acids. Germline V gives CDR1 MNHEY, CDR2 SMNVEV (reference sequence). CDR3 in DNA: TGTGCCAGCAGTTCACAGGTGAAGAACACTGAAGCTTTCTTT. This translates into CASSSQVKNTEAFF.

The chain has TRBV11-2 and TRBJ2-3; possibly TRBD1 for D (5 bases). The CDR3 has 15 amino acids. CDR1 and CDR2 (germline): SGHAT, FQNNGV. The ends were cut back, 6 bases at V and 5 bases at J, with 18 bases in the middle. The CDR3 region is CASRGLGRVKDTQYF. The CDR3, as DNA: TGTGCCAGCAGGGGGTTGGGCAGGGTTAAAGATACGCAGTATTTT.

This clone showed up just once. The V and J genes are TRBV7-6 and TRBJ2-7; TRBD2 might be the D (6 bases). CDR1 SGHVS and CDR2 FNYEAQ come from the germline V gene. The CDR3 runs to 14 residues. The germline V and J ends were trimmed by 5 bases and 4 bases, with 15 bases remaining between them. Here the CDR3 DNA reads TGTGCCAGCAGCCCTAGGGACTCAGAGTACGAGCAGTACTTC. Its translation: CASSPRDSEYEQYF.

This clone came up once. The V and J genes are TRBV5-6 and TRBJ2-3; 8 bases map to TRBD1. Germline loops: CDR1 SGHDT, CDR2 YYEEEE. With V trimmed by 4 bases and J by 2 bases, 9 bases remained unmatched. The CDR3 extends over 16 amino acids. The CDR3 region has the DNA TGTGCCAGCAGCCAGGTGGACAGGGACTTCACAGATACGCAGTATTTT. Its translation is CASSQVDRDFTDTQYF.

The J gene is TRBJ2-5, the V gene TRBV7-6, with D possibly being TRBD2 (6 bases). The J call is doubtful: the DNA matches TRBJ2-7 better. This CDR3 has 13 amino acids. CDR1 and CDR2 from the germline V gene are SGHVS and FNYEAQ. CDR3 sequence reads: CASSHGGSYEQYF. The CDR3 bases are TGTGCCAGCAGCCATGGAGGGTCCTACGAGCAGTACTTC.

This chain's CDR3 is CASIQVQETQYF. The CDR3 DNA reads TGTGCCAGCATACAGGTGCAAGAGACCCAGTACTTC. This chain joins TRBV6-1 and TRBJ2-5, with TRBD1 as a possible D gene (5 bases). Germline V gives CDR1 MNHNS, CDR2 SASEGT. This CDR3 contains 12 residues. The ends were cut back, 7 bases at V and 2 bases at J, with 8 bases in the middle.

The chain recombines TRBV7-6 with TRBJ2-7; the D gene is possibly TRBD1 (5 bases). The CDR3 has 12 residues. CDR1 SGHVS and CDR2 FNYEAQ come from the germline V gene. Trimming took 5 bases from V and 1 from J, leaving 6 bases between them. The CDR3 loop reads CASSQGSYEQYF. DNA of the CDR3: TGTGCCAGCAGCCAGGGTTCCTACGAGCAGTACTTC.

The chain recombines TRBV7-2 with TRBJ1-5; unclear D gene. CDR3 length equals 15 residues. The germline gives CDR1 SGHTA, CDR2 FQGNSA. V lost 1 base and J lost 6, with 13 bases in between. CDR3 nucleotide sequence: TGTGCCAGCAGCTTAGACCCCGGGAATGGTCAGCCCCAGCATTTT. Residues: CASSLDPGNGQPQHF.

This clone was detected only once. The chain combines TRBV6-5 with TRBJ2-3; 8 bases match TRBD2. Germline CDR1 and CDR2: MNHEY and SVGAGI. The CDR3 sequence is 13 residues long. The V and J ends lost 7 bases and 4 bases, in that order; junction bases with no gene match: 4. CDR3 in DNA: TGTGCCAGCACGGCGGGGGGTGCAGATACGCAGTATTTT. Translation gives CASTAGGADTQYF.

V usage is TRBV5-5 and J usage is TRBJ1-3; TRBD1 matches 10 bases. Germline lookup yields CDR1 SGHKS and CDR2 YYEKEE (reference sequence). Losses at the gene ends were 5 bases for V and 6 bases for J; bases not matched to a gene: 5. The CDR3 totals 14 residues. DNA for the CDR3: TGTGCCAGCAGGGCCGGGACAGGGGAAAACACCATATATTTT. It codes for CASRAGTGENTIYF.

This chain connects TRBV6-5 to TRBJ2-3, with TRBD1 matching 9 bases. This CDR3 region has 16 residues. Germline trimming cut 4 bases from V and 2 bases from J; bases unmatched to any gene: 7. The germline gives CDR1 MNHEY, CDR2 SVGAGI. The CDR3 region has the DNA TGTGCCAGCAGTTCTCGACAGGGGGGATCCACAGATACGCAGTATTTT. As protein: CASSSRQGGSTDTQYF.

In this sample, this clone turned up once. J is TRBJ1-1 and V is TRBV5-1; no definite D call. This CDR3 spans 14 amino acids. The germline V gene encodes CDR1 SGHRS and CDR2 YFSETQ. V lost 4 bases and J lost 5, with 15 bases in between. CDR3 sequence: CASSPRTGGTEAFF. The CDR3 DNA follows: TGCGCCAGCAGCCCCCGGACGGGAGGAACTGAAGCTTTCTTT.

This sequence joins TRBV15 and TRBJ2-2, with D perhaps matching TRBD2 (6 bases). V shed 3 bases and J shed 1 base, with 9 bases lying between them. This CDR3 is built from 15 residues. Germline loops: CDR1 LNHNV, CDR2 YYDKDF (reference sequence). CDR3 in amino acids: CATSSSGGNTGELFF. The CDR3 region has the DNA TGTGCCACCAGCAGCTCCGGGGGGAACACCGGGGAGCTGTTTTTT.

The CDR3 here is CASSYGERSNQPQHF. In DNA, the CDR3 is TGTGCCAGTAGTTACGGGGAACGGAGCAATCAGCCCCAGCATTTT. V is TRBV19 and J is TRBJ1-5, with D uncertain. Germline CDR1 and CDR2: LNHDA and SQIVND (reference sequence). The CDR3 runs to 15 residues. The V end lost 5 bases, the J end lost 1 base, and 12 bases lay between the germline ends.

This clone was found once. This chain's CDR3 is CASSDPDGGPTTYEQYF. The CDR3 DNA reads TGTGCCAGCAGTGATCCCGACGGGGGACCTACAACCTACGAGCAGTACTTC. The J gene is TRBJ2-7, the V gene TRBV6-1, with D possibly matching TRBD2 (6 bases). The V end was cut by 3 bases, the J end by 2 bases, with 20 bases between. Germline V lookup: CDR1 MNHNS, CDR2 SASEGT. The CDR3 spans 17 residues.

The V call is TRBV7-9, the J call TRBJ2-7; 8 nucleotides align to TRBD2. The CDR3 is made up of 15 amino acids. V shed 5 bases and J 3 bases; nucleotides not matched to a gene: 9. Germline CDR1 reads SEHNR; CDR2 reads FQNEAQ (reference sequence). The chain's CDR3 is CASSQEAGAYYEQYF. As DNA, the CDR3 is TGTGCCAGCAGCCAAGAAGCGGGGGCGTACTACGAGCAGTACTTC. Looking up the rest from reference TRBV7-9 and TRBJ2-7 gives the full variable domain: DTGVSQNPRHKITKRGQNVTFRCDPISEHNRLYWYRQTLGQGPEFLTYFQNEAQLEKSRLLSDRFSAERPKGSFSTLEIQRTEQGDSAMYLCASSQEAGAYYEQYFGPGTRLTVT.

V is TRBV6-5 and J is TRBJ2-7; 7 bases match TRBD1. Germline CDR1 reads MNHEY; CDR2 reads SVGAGI. The junction had 2 bases not matched to a gene; V was cut back by 5 bases and J by 1 base. The CDR3 extends over 13 amino acids. CDR3 nucleotides: TGTGCCAGCAGTCGGGGACAGTCCTACGAGCAGTACTTC. Its protein product is CASSRGQSYEQYF.

CDR3 amino acids: CASSPGPPGLAGGLGETQYF. The CDR3 coding sequence is TGTGCCAGTAGCCCCGGACCGCCGGGACTAGCGGGGGGCCTGGGGGAGACCCAGTACTTC. The chain employs TRBV19 and TRBJ2-5; 15 bases agree with TRBD2. The CDR3 consists of 20 residues. Germline CDR1 LNHDA, CDR2 SQIVND (reference sequence). Trimming removed 6 bases from V and 5 bases from J; junction bases left unmatched: 19.

The V call is TRBV7-2, the J call TRBJ1-2; 9 bases are shared with TRBD1. Germline V gene data show CDR1 as SGHTA and CDR2 as FQGNSA. V lost 1 base, J lost 8 bases, and 8 bases stayed unmatched. There are 15 residues in the CDR3. As DNA, the CDR3 is TGTGCCAGCAGCTTAGGTGGGACAGGGCGAGAGGGCTACACCTTC. Its translation: CASSLGGTGREGYTF.

The gene calls are TRBV29-1 and TRBJ2-3, with 8 bases that match TRBD2. Germline V gene sequence: CDR1 SQVTM, CDR2 ANQGSEA. With 6 bases clipped from V and 3 bases from J, the junction kept 2 bases outside the gene matches. CDR3 length equals 12 residues. CDR3 in amino acids: CSVAGETDTQYF. The CDR3, as DNA: TGCAGCGTAGCGGGGGAGACAGATACGCAGTATTTT.

This chain links TRBV30 with TRBJ2-7; possible D gene TRBD1, 6 bases. Deletions cut 5 bases from V and 1 base from J, with 12 bases between. This CDR3 has 13 amino acids. CDR1 is GTSNPN and CDR2 is SVGIG in the germline V gene (reference sequence). This CDR3 reads CAWGIQGSYEQYF. DNA of the CDR3: TGTGCCTGGGGAATCCAGGGGTCCTACGAGCAGTACTTC.